This T cell receptor beta chain was observed in a study of blood T cell repertoires in COVID-19. Study processing details: Amplification with reference gene primers provided the estimates of nucleated cell counts. Produced via immunoSEQ multiplex PCR; TCRdb's table is partial and in-frame only. D and trimming come from the DNA, and the V and J calls and clone size come from that table. The sample has 220,000 or so clones, more than 75% seen once; the top ten hold around 8%. From germline, CDR1 is SGHTA and CDR2 FQGNSA. The ends were cut back, 1 base at V and 8 bases at J, with 9 bases in the middle. The CDR3 consists of 14 residues.

The receptor was isolated from a woman older than 75 with COVID-19, enrolled during active disease. Input material: peripheral blood. The chain combines TRBV7-2 with TRBJ1-6; TRBD1 is a possible D gene (6 bases). The CDR3 nucleotides read TGTGCCAGCAGCTTAGAAGGGGGATATTCACCCCTCCACTTT. Translated: CASSLEGGYSPLHF.